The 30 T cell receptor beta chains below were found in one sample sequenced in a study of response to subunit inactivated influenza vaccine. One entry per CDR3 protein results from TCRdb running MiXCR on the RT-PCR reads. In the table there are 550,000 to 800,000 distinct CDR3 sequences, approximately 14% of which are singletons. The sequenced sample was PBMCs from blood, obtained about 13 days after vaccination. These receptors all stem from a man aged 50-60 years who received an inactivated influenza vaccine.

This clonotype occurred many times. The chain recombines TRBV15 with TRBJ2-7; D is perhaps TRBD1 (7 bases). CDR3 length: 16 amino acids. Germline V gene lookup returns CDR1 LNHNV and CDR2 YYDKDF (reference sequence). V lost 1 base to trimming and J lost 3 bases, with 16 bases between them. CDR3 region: CATSRAPGGTDYEQYF. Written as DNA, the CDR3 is TGTGCCACCAGCAGAGCCCCAGGGGGGACCGACTACGAGCAGTACTTC.

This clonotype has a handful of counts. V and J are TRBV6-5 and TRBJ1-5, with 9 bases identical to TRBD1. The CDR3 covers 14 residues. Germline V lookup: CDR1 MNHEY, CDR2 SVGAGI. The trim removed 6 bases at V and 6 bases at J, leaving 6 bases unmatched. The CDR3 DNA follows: TGTGCCAGCAGCTACGGACAGGGGCGTCAGCCCCAGCATTTT. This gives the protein CASSYGQGRQPQHF.

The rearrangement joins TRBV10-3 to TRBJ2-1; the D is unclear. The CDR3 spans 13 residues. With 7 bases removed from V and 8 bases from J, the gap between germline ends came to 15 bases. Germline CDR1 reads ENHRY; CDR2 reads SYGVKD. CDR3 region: CAIKLAGYDEQFF. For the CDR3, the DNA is TGTGCCATCAAGCTCGCCGGGTACGATGAGCAGTTCTTC.

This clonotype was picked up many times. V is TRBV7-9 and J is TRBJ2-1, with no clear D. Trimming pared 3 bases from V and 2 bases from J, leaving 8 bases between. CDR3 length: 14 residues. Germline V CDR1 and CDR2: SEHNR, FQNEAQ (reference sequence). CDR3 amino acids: CASSFGITYNEQFF. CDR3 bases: TGTGCCAGCAGCTTTGGTATTACCTACAATGAGCAGTTCTTC.

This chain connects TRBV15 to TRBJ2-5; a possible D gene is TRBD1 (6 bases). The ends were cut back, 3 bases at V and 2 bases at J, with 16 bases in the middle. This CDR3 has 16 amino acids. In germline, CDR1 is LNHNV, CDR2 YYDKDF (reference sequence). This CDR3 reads CATSRRTDLIQETQYF. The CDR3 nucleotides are TGTGCCACCAGCAGGAGGACAGATTTGATACAAGAGACCCAGTACTTC.

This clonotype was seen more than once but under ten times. Here the CDR3 DNA reads TGTGCCTGGATCCCCTCGTGGGGGCATCGGAATGAGCAGTTCTTC. This codes for CAWIPSWGHRNEQFF. J is TRBJ2-1 and V is TRBV30; TRBD1 might be the D (6 bases). The length of the CDR3 is 15 residues. The V and J ends lost 4 bases and 7 bases respectively, with 20 bases between them. Germline CDR1 GTSNPN, CDR2 SVGIG (reference sequence).

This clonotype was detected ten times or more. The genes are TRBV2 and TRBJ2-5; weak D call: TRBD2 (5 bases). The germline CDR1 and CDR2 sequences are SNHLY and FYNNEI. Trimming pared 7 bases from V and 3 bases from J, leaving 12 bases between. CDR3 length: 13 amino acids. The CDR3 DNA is TGTGCCAGCACAATTACTAGAGAAGAGACCCAGTACTTC. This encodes CASTITREETQYF.

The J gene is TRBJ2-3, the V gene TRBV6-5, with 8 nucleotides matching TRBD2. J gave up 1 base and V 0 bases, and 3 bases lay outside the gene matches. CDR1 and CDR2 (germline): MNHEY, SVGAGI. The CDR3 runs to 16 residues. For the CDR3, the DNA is TGTGCCAGCAGTTACTCTATTAGCGGGGGCACAGATACGCAGTATTTT. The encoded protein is CASSYSISGGTDTQYF.

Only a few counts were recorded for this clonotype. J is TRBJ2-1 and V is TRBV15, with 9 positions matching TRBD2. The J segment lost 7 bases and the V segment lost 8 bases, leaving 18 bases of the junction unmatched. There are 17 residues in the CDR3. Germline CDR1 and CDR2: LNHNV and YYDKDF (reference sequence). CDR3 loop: CATSYPSGAVLGNEQFF. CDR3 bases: TGTGCCACCTCTTACCCTAGCGGGGCTGTTCTGGGGAATGAGCAGTTCTTC.

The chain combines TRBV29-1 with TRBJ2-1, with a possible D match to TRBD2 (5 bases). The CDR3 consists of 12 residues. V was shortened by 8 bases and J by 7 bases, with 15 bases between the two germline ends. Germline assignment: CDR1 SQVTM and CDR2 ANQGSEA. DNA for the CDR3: TGCAGCTCGGGGTCGCGGGCAAATGAGCAGTTCTTC. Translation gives CSSGSRANEQFF.

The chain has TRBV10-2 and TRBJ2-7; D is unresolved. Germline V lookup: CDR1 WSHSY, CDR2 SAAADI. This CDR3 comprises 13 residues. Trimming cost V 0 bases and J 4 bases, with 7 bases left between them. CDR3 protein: CASSESQAYEQYF. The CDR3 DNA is TGCGCCAGCAGTGAGTCGCAGGCTTACGAGCAGTACTTC.

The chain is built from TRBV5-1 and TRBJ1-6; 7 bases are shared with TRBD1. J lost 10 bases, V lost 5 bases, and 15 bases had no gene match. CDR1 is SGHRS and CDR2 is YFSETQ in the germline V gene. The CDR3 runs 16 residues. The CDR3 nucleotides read TGCGCCAGCAGACTTAATCCACAGGGGAATAGATCACCCCTCCACTTT. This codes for CASRLNPQGNRSPLHF.

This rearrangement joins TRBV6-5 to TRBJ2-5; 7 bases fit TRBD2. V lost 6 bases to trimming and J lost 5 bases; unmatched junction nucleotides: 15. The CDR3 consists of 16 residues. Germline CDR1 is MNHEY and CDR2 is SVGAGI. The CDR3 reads CASSLRGEGAVETQYF. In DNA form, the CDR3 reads TGTGCCAGCAGCTTACGGGGGGAAGGGGCGGTGGAGACCCAGTACTTC.

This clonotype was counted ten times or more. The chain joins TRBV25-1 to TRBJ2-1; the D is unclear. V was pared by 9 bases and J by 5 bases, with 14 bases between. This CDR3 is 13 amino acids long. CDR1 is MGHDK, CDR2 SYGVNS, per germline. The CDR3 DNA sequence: TGTGCCAGTTCTTTGACTCGTAACAATGAGCAGTTCTTC. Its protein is CASSLTRNNEQFF.

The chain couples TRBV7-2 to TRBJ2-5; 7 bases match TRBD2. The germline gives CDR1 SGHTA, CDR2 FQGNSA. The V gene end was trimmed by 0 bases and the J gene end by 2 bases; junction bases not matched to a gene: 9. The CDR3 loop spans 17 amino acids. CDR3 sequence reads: CASSLAASGPLQETQYF. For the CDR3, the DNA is TGTGCCAGCAGCTTAGCGGCTAGCGGACCTCTACAAGAGACCCAGTACTTC.

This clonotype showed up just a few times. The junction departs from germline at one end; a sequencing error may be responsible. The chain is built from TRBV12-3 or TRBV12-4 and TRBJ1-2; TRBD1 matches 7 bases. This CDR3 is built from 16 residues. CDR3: CASSTSRQGENYGYTF. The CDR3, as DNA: TGTGCCAGCAGTACCTCCCGGCAGGGGGAAAACTATGGCTACACTTTC.

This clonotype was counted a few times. Here the CDR3 DNA reads TGTGCCAGCGGGGAGACCCGCCGGGGGCCCTCCTACGAGCAGTACTTC. It is translated as CASGETRRGPSYEQYF. This chain links TRBV12-3 or TRBV12-4 with TRBJ2-7; D is possibly TRBD1 or TRBD2 (6 bases each). This CDR3 has 16 residues. V was trimmed by 8 bases and J by 0 bases, leaving 20 bases between them.

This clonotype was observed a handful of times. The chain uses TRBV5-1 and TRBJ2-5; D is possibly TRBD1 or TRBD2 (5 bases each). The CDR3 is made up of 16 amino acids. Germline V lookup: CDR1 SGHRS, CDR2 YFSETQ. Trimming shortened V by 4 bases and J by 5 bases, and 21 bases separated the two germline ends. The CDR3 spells CASSVLPGTLEETQYF. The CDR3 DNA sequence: TGCGCCAGCAGCGTACTTCCCGGGACCCTGGAGGAGACCCAGTACTTC. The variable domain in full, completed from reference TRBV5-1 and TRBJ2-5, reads KAGVTQTPRYLIKTRGQQVTLSCSPISGHRSVSWYQQTPGQGLQFLFEYFSETQRNKGNFPGRFSGRQFSNSRSEMNVSTLELGDSALYLCASSVLPGTLEETQYFGPGTRLLVL.

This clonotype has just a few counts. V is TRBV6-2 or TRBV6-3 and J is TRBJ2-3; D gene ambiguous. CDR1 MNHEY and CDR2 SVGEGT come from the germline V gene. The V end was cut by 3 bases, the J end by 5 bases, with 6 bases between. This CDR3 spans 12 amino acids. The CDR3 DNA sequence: TGTGCCAGCAGTTATGTGGGAGATACGCAGTATTTT. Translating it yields CASSYVGDTQYF.

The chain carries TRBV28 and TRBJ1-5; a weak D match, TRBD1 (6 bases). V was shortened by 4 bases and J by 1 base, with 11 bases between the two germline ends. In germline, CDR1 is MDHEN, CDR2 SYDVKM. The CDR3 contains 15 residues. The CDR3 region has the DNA TGTGCCAGCAGTTGGACAGCCCGGAGCAATCAGCCCCAGCATTTT. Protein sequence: CASSWTARSNQPQHF.

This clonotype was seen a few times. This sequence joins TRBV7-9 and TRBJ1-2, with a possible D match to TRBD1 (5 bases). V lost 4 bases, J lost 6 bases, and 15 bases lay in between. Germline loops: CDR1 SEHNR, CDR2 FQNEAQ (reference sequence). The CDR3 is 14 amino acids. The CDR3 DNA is TGTGCCAGCAGCTCGTCGGGGGACGGGAATGGCTACACCTTC. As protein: CASSSSGDGNGYTF. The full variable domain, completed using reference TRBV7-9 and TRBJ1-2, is DTGVSQNPRHKITKRGQNVTFRCDPISEHNRLYWYRQTLGQGPEFLTYFQNEAQLEKSRLLSDRFSAERPKGSFSTLEIQRTEQGDSAMYLCASSSSGDGNGYTFGSGTRLTVV.

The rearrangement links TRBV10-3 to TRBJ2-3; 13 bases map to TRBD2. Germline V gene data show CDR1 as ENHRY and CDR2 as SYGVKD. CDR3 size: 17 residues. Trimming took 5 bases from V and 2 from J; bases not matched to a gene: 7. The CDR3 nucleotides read TGTGCCATCAGTCCCGGGACTAGCGGGGCAACCACAGATACGCAGTATTTT. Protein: CAISPGTSGATTDTQYF.

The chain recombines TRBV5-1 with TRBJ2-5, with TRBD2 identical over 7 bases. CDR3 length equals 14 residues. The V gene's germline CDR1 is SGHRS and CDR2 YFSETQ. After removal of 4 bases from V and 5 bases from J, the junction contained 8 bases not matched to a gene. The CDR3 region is CASSLRGGPETQYF. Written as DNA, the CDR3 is TGCGCCAGCAGCCTTAGGGGAGGGCCCGAGACCCAGTACTTC.

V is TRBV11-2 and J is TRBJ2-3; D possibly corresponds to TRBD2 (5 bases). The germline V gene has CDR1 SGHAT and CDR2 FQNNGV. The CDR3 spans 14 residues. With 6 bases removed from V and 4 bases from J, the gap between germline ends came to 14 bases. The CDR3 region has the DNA TGTGCCAGCAGTCCTGAGACTATCTCAGATACGCAGTATTTT. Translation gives CASSPETISDTQYF. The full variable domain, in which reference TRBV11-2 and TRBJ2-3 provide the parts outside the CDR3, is EAGVAQSPRYKIIEKRQSVAFWCNPISGHATLYWYQQILGQGPKLLIQFQNNGVVDDSQLPKDRFSAERLKGVDSTLKIQPAKLEDSAVYLCASSPETISDTQYFGPGTRLTVL.

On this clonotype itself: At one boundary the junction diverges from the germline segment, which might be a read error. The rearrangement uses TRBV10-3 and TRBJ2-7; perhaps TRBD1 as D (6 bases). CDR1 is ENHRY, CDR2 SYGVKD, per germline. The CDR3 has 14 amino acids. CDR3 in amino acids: CVIGENRVGYEQYF. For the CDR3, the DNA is TGTGTCATCGGTGAGAACAGGGTAGGCTACGAGCAGTACTTC.

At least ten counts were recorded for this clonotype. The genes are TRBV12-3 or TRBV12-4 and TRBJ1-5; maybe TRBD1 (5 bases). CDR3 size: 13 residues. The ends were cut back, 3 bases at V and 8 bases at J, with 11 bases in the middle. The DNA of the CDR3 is TGTGCCAGCAGTTTGGCAGGGCGGGAGCCCCAGCATTTT. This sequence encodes CASSLAGREPQHF.

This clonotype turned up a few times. CDR3 sequence reads: CATSRSNQPQHF. The DNA of the CDR3 is TGTGCCACCAGCAGAAGCAATCAGCCCCAGCATTTT. The chain employs TRBV15 and TRBJ1-5, with D uncertain. This CDR3 spans 12 amino acids. CDR1 is LNHNV and CDR2 is YYDKDF in the germline V gene (reference sequence). Trimming took off 2 bases at V and 1 base at J, with 0 bases between the two ends.

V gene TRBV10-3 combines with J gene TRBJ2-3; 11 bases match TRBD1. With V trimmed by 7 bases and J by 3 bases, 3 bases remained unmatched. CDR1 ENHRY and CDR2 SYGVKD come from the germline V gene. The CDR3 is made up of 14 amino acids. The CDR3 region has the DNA TGTGCCATCACGGGACAGGGGGGGACAGATACGCAGTATTTT. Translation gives CAITGQGGTDTQYF.

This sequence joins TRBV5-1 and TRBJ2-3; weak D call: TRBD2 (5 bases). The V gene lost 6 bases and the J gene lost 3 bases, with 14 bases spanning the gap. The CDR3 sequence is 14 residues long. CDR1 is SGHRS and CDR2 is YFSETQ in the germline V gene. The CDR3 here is CASNPDGGTDTQYF. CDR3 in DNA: TGCGCCAGCAATCCGGATGGAGGAACAGATACGCAGTATTTT.

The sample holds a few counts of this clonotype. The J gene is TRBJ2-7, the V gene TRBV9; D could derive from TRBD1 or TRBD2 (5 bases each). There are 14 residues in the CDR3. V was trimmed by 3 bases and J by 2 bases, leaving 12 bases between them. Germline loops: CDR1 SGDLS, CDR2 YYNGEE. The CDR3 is CASSGPRDPYEQYF. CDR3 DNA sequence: TGTGCCAGCAGCGGCCCCAGGGACCCCTACGAGCAGTACTTC.